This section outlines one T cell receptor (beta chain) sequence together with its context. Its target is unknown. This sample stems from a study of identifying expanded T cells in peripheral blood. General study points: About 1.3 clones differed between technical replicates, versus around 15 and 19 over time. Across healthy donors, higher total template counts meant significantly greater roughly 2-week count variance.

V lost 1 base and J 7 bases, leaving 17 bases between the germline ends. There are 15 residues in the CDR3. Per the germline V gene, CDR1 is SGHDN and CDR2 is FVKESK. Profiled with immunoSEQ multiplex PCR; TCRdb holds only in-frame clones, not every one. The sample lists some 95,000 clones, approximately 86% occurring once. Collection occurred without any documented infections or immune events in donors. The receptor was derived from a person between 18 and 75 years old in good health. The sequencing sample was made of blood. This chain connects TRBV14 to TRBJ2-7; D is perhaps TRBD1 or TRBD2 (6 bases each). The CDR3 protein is CASSQVPGGSVEQYF. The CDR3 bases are TGTGCCAGCAGCCAAGTTCCCGGGGGCTCGGTTGAGCAGTACTTC.